Following are 11 T cell receptor beta chains from one sample sequenced in a study of CXCR3-negative and CXCR3-positive naive CD8 T cells. It was by 5' RACE with UMI labels that the TRB cDNA libraries were prepared. Following a re-call of the 5' RACE reads, TCRdb has one entry per CDR3 protein and lacks DNA. The sample data list about 58,000 distinct CDR3 sequences. Sequences were obtained from naive CXCR3- CD8+ T cells from blood. Subset denoted: CD45RO-CCR7+CD27+CD95- naive CD8+ T cells lacking CXCR3 (TNR3-). These receptors all come from a human donor in good health. Some clones in this sample may be carry-over from other donors' samples.

This CDR3 is CASSWGRQSSYNSPLHF. This chain joins TRBV5-5 and TRBJ1-6. CDR3 length equals 17 residues. CDR1 and CDR2 from the germline V gene are SGHKS and YYEKEE (reference sequence).

V is TRBV29-1 and J is TRBJ1-2; TCRdb reports TRBD1, a call that lacks DNA to check it against. The CDR3 length is 11 residues. Germline CDR1 is SQVTM and CDR2 is ANQGSEA. The CDR3 sequence is CSVVSQGGYTF.

The rearrangement links TRBV12-3 or TRBV12-4 to TRBJ2-2. The length of the CDR3 is 16 residues. This CDR3 is CASSFDAGVNTGELFF.

The chain links TRBV12-3 or TRBV12-4 to TRBJ2-7; TCRdb outputs TRBD1, but without DNA this stays unchecked. The CDR3 is 15 residues long. The CDR3 sequence is CASSRSGTGVHEQYF.

The chain joins TRBV28 to TRBJ2-7; with no DNA, the TCRdb D assignment of TRBD1 cannot be verified. Germline CDR1 is MDHEN and CDR2 is SYDVKM. The CDR3 length is 14 residues. This CDR3 reads CASSSQGASYEQYF.

V and J are TRBV29-1 and TRBJ2-7. CDR1 SQVTM and CDR2 ANQGSEA come from the germline V gene. The CDR3 runs 12 residues. This CDR3 is CSVYDGPYEQYF.

The rearrangement joins TRBV2 to TRBJ2-1. This CDR3 spans 13 amino acids. Looked up from germline, CDR1 is SNHLY and CDR2 is FYNNEI. The CDR3 sequence: CAFFGGSYNEQFF.

The gene calls are TRBV29-1 and TRBJ2-1. Germline V lookup: CDR1 SQVTM, CDR2 ANQGSEA. The CDR3 totals 16 residues. CDR3 protein: CSVEDGTRRINNEQFF.

The chain has TRBV11-3 and TRBJ2-1; the TCRdb call, TRBD2, lacks DNA for checking. This CDR3 has 16 residues. Germline CDR1 SGHNT, CDR2 YENEEA. CDR3 sequence: CASSLGLAGSYNEQFF.

The rearrangement joins TRBV19 to TRBJ2-1; TCRdb reports TRBD2, a call that lacks DNA to check it against. The CDR3 is made up of 13 amino acids. Germline V lookup: CDR1 LNHDA, CDR2 SQIVND (reference sequence). This chain's CDR3 is CASSIGPYNEQFF.

V is TRBV27 and J is TRBJ1-3; the TRBD1 assignment by TCRdb is unverifiable without DNA. The length of the CDR3 is 15 residues. Germline V gene lookup returns CDR1 MNHEY and CDR2 SMNVEV (reference sequence). The CDR3 loop reads CASSPAGLAGNTIYF.